The sequence of this T cell receptor (beta chain) was determined in a study of beta chain features in type 1 diabetes. Findings of the study overall: Relative to healthy donors, patients appeared to have naive, central memory and Treg TCRB repertoires that were more similar.

Markers CD45RO/CCR7/CD25/CD127/CD95/CD27 served to sort CD4+ naive, central memory, regulatory and stem cell-like memory cells. Of the isolated RNA, all was reverse transcribed, and so the sequenced material was expressed TCRB transcripts. The table came from immunoSEQ multiplex PCR; TCRdb's copy has only in-frame clones and leaves some out. Of about 230,000 clones listed, 9.6% are singletons. Comment on this clone: Antigen specificity is unknown.

Trimming removed 2 bases from V and 4 bases from J; junction bases left unmatched: 7. Germline V CDR1 and CDR2: KGHSH, LQKENI. The CDR3 is made up of 15 amino acids. The source of this sequence is a woman between 18 and 30 years old in good health. Sequences were obtained from naive CD4+ T cells from blood. The V call is TRBV18, the J call TRBJ2-7; 8 positions agree with TRBD1. CDR3 amino acids: CASSPNPGGTYEQYF. The CDR3 region has the DNA TGTGCCAGCTCACCAAATCCAGGGGGCACATACGAGCAGTACTTC.